One sample yielded the 4 T cell receptor beta chains listed below, sequenced in a study of blood T cell repertoires in COVID-19. The protocol was immunoSEQ multiplex PCR, while the TCRdb copy is restricted to in-frame clones and leaves out a portion. The sample consists of 200,000 to 250,000 clones, 85% of them appearing once. The sample was PBMCs or T cells enriched from blood (not recorded which). The receptors come from a man aged 35 to 55 who had recovered from COVID-19.

The gene calls are TRBV27 and TRBJ2-7; TRBD1 might be the D (5 bases). V lost 3 bases to trimming and J lost 4 bases, with 10 bases between them. Germline V gene sequence: CDR1 MNHEY, CDR2 SMNVEV (reference sequence). The CDR3 has 13 amino acids. The CDR3 reads CASSLRQQYEQYF. The CDR3 coding sequence is TGTGCCAGCAGTTTGAGACAGCAATACGAGCAGTACTTC.

The chain carries TRBV3-1 (or the pseudogene TRBV3-2) and TRBJ2-3, with 9 bases matching TRBD1. Germline V gene lookup returns CDR1 LGHDT and CDR2 YNNKEL (reference sequence). The CDR3 covers 17 residues. Trimming removed 0 bases from V and 5 bases from J; junction bases left unmatched: 9. The CDR3 nucleotides are TGTGCCAGCAGCCAAGAATCCCGGACAGGGGTAGGAGATACGCAGTATTTT. Protein: CASSQESRTGVGDTQYF.

The chain is built from TRBV12-3 or TRBV12-4 and TRBJ1-5; D remains ambiguous. The CDR3 consists of 13 residues. The germline V and J ends were trimmed by 1 base and 4 bases, with 5 bases remaining between them. The CDR3 sequence is CASSLGENQPQHF. The CDR3 DNA follows: TGTGCCAGCAGTTTAGGTGAGAATCAGCCCCAGCATTTT.

The rearrangement uses TRBV7-3 and TRBJ2-3; perhaps TRBD1 as D (5 bases). V was pared by 1 base and J by 2 bases, with 10 bases between. The CDR3 has 15 amino acids. Germline V CDR1 and CDR2: SGHTA, FQGTGA. As DNA, the CDR3 is TGTGCCAGCAGCTTAATGGGGCCGCCCACAGATACGCAGTATTTT. Protein sequence: CASSLMGPPTDTQYF.